Listed here are 15 T cell receptor beta chains from one sample, sequenced in a study of T cell responses to AZD1222 COVID-19 vaccine. The assay was immunoSEQ multiplex PCR, and TCRdb's table has in-frame clones only and misses some. In the table there are more than 95,000 clones, roughly 90% of which are singletons. The sequences come from peripheral blood, collected on day 0 of AZD1222 vaccination. Every receptor here comes from an adult in good health.

V and J are TRBV4-1 and TRBJ2-2, with D possibly TRBD1 on 5 matching bases. Germline CDR1 is MGHRA and CDR2 is YSYEKL. The CDR3 has 13 amino acids. V lost 2 bases, J lost 8 bases, and 9 bases lay in between. In DNA form, the CDR3 reads TGCGCCAGCAGCCAAAAGGGGTGGGGGGAGCTGTTTTTT. It is translated as CASSQKGWGELFF.

The chain couples TRBV28 to TRBJ2-7; possibly TRBD2 for D (6 bases). The germline CDR1 and CDR2 sequences are MDHEN and SYDVKM. The CDR3 extends over 19 amino acids. Trimming removed 0 bases from V and 3 bases from J, with 24 bases in between. The CDR3 DNA reads as TGTGCCAGCAGTTTATGGATGGTTGAGGAGGAGGGGTCCCTCTACGAGCAGTACTTC. It is translated as CASSLWMVEEEGSLYEQYF.

The V gene is TRBV3-1 (or the pseudogene TRBV3-2), the J gene TRBJ2-2; 10 bases map to TRBD2. The V segment lost 6 bases and the J segment 0 bases; nucleotides outside the gene matches: 4. The CDR3 consists of 16 residues. Germline CDR1 reads LGHDT; CDR2 reads YNNKEL (reference sequence). This CDR3 reads CASRRTSGSNTGELFF. CDR3 nucleotide sequence: TGTGCCAGCAGAAGGACTAGCGGATCGAACACCGGGGAGCTGTTTTTT.

The chain carries TRBV7-3 and TRBJ2-1, with D perhaps matching TRBD1 (5 bases). V gave up 4 bases and J gave up 4 bases, with 14 bases separating them. The CDR3 loop spans 15 amino acids. The germline CDR1 and CDR2 sequences are SGHTA and FQGTGA. CDR3 residues: CASSSPAGSYNEQFF. CDR3 DNA: TGTGCCAGCAGCTCCCCGGCAGGGTCTTACAATGAGCAGTTCTTC.

The V call is TRBV13, the J call TRBJ2-7; D might be TRBD2 (5 bases). There are 15 residues in the CDR3. Trimming cost V 4 bases and J 9 bases, with 22 bases left between them. Germline CDR1 PRHDT, CDR2 FYEKMQ (reference sequence). For the CDR3, the DNA is TGTGCCAGCAGCTCACTAGGAGGCCCGGGATGGGGGCAGTACTTC. It encodes CASSSLGGPGWGQYF.

The CDR3 DNA reads TGTGCCAGCCGAAGACAGGCCGGCTCTTTGGGCTACACCTTC. Its translation: CASRRQAGSLGYTF. The J gene is TRBJ1-2, the V gene TRBV28; D might be TRBD1 (6 bases). There are 14 residues in the CDR3. Germline lookup yields CDR1 MDHEN and CDR2 SYDVKM. V was shortened by 8 bases and J by 8 bases, with 21 bases between the two germline ends.

This clone appeared a few times. The chain recombines TRBV30 with TRBJ1-6; D is undetermined. Trimming shortened V by 5 bases and J by 7 bases, and 12 bases separated the two germline ends. CDR1 is GTSNPN, CDR2 SVGIG, per germline (reference sequence). CDR3 length: 13 residues. CDR3 in DNA: TGTGCCTGGTCGACTCAAGAGAATTCACCCCTCCACTTT. Translated: CAWSTQENSPLHF.

The chain uses TRBV7-9 and TRBJ1-6, with 9 bases identical to TRBD1. Trimming took 2 bases from V and 9 from J; bases not matched to a gene: 5. The CDR3 totals 15 residues. Germline values: CDR1 SEHNR, CDR2 FQNEAQ (reference sequence). The CDR3 region is CASSLWGTGPSPLHF. The CDR3 DNA follows: TGTGCCAGCAGCTTATGGGGGACAGGGCCTTCACCCCTCCACTTT.

V usage is TRBV11-2 and J usage is TRBJ2-2; TRBD2 is a possible D gene (6 bases). CDR3 length: 14 amino acids. From germline, CDR1 is SGHAT and CDR2 FQNNGV. Trimming left V 8 bases short and J 1 base short, with 11 bases between. The CDR3 here is CASRRRGNTGELFF. Here the CDR3 DNA reads TGTGCCAGCCGAAGGCGGGGGAACACCGGGGAGCTGTTTTTT.

The gene calls are TRBV4-1 and TRBJ1-4; tentatively, D is TRBD1 (5 bases). CDR1 is MGHRA, CDR2 YSYEKL, per germline. V was clipped by 0 bases and J by 8 bases, with 19 bases between them. CDR3 size: 17 residues. The CDR3 region is CASSQDLAPGGNEKLFF. In DNA form, the CDR3 reads TGCGCCAGCAGCCAAGATCTTGCCCCGGGGGGTAACGAAAAACTGTTTTTT.

V usage is TRBV5-5 and J usage is TRBJ1-1; the match to TRBD1 covers 8 bases. Germline V gives CDR1 SGHKS, CDR2 YYEKEE (reference sequence). The CDR3 consists of 16 residues. The V segment lost 0 bases and the J segment 1 base; nucleotides outside the gene matches: 5. For the CDR3, the DNA is TGTGCCAGCAGCTTGGAGCAGGGGGCGCGGAACACTGAAGCTTTCTTT. Protein: CASSLEQGARNTEAFF.

The chain couples TRBV6-2 or TRBV6-3 to TRBJ2-1; 7 bases fit TRBD1. The CDR3 length is 15 residues. V shed 6 bases, J shed 4 bases, and the junction held 9 bases outside the gene matches. Per germline, CDR1 MNHEY and CDR2 SVGEGT. CDR3 loop: CASSRDRAAYNEQFF. In DNA form, the CDR3 reads TGTGCCAGCAGCCGCGACAGGGCTGCGTACAATGAGCAGTTCTTC.

The rearrangement joins TRBV28 to TRBJ2-7; D call uncertain. Germline V gene sequence: CDR1 MDHEN, CDR2 SYDVKM. Trimming cost V 5 bases and J 5 bases, with 13 bases left between them. This CDR3 has 13 amino acids. CDR3 loop: CASSKLNLNEQYF. The DNA for the CDR3 is TGTGCCAGCAGTAAGTTGAACCTGAACGAGCAGTACTTC.

This clone was counted a single time. The rearrangement links TRBV5-1 to TRBJ1-3, with 7 bases lining up with TRBD1. V was clipped by 0 bases and J by 2 bases; unmatched bases: 8. CDR1 is SGHRS and CDR2 is YFSETQ in the germline V gene. This CDR3 is 17 amino acids long. The CDR3 DNA follows: TGCGCCAGCAGCTTGGGCCCTACTGACAGGGCTGGAAACACCATATATTTT. Protein: CASSLGPTDRAGNTIYF.

The V and J genes are TRBV12-3 or TRBV12-4 and TRBJ1-4; D gene ambiguous. Deletions cut 6 bases from V and 7 bases from J, with 9 bases between. The CDR3 is 12 residues long. CDR3 sequence: CASRREGEKLFF. CDR3 bases: TGTGCCAGCAGACGGGAGGGTGAAAAACTGTTTTTT.